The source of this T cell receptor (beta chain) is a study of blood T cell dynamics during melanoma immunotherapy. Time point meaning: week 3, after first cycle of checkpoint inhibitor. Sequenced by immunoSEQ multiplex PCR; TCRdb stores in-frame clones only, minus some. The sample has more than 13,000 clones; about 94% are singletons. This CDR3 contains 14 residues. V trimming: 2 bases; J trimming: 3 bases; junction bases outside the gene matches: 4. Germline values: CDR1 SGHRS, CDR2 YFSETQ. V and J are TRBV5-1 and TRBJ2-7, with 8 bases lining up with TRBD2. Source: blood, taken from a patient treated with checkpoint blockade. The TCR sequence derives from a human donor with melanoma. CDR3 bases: TGCGCCAGCAGCTTAAGCGGGGGACGCTACGAGCAGTACTTC. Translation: CASSLSGGRYEQYF.